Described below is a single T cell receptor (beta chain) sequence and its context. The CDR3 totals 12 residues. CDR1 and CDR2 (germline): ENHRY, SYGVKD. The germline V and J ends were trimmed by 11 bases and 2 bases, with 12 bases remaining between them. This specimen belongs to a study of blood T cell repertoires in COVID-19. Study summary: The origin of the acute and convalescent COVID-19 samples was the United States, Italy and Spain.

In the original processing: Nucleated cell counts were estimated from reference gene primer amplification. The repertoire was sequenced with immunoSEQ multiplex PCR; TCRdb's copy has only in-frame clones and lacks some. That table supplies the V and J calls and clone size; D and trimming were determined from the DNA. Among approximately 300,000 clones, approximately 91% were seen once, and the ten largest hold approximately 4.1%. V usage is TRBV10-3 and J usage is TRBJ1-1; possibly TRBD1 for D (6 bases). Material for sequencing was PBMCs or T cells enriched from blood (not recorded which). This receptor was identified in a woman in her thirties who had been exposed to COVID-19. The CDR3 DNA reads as TGTGCCGTCCGGACAGAAAACACTGAAGCTTTCTTT. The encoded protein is CAVRTENTEAFF.